The clone carrying this TCR beta chain was detected only a few times. What it recognizes is unknown. Clones were read by immunoSEQ multiplex PCR, and TCRdb kept only the in-frame ones, dropping some. Altogether approximately 52,000 clones are present, around 79% being singletons, with the ten largest covering about 2.4%. The sample belongs to a study of radiotherapy plus CTLA-4 blockade in lung cancer. Patients in the study, people with chemo-refractory metastatic non-small-cell lung cancer, received focal radiation plus ipilimumab CTLA-4 blockade. Study results and caveats: Strongest reported response predictors: early blood clone changes and post-radiation interferon-beta. TCR clones of tumor origin grew in blood after radiotherapy plus ipilimumab.

The source was peripheral blood, collected from a patient treated with radiotherapy plus ipilimumab. This receptor was obtained from a human donor with non-small cell lung cancer whose response to radiotherapy plus ipilimumab could not be evaluated.

The CDR3 loop is CASTLGIGVGGYTF. The CDR3, as DNA: TGTGCCAGCACCCTTGGAATCGGGGTCGGTGGCTACACCTTC. The chain carries TRBV6-5 and TRBJ1-2; D uncertain. The germline CDR1 and CDR2 sequences are MNHEY and SVGAGI. CDR3 size: 14 residues. Trimming removed 7 bases at V and 7 bases at J, with 19 bases between.